Below are 21 T cell receptor beta chains sequenced from a single sample in a study of CD8+CD57+ T cells in acquired aplastic anemia. Genomic DNA, the template, was used for profiling of the TCR beta VDJ and CDR3. TCRdb fed the reads into MiXCR, producing one record per CDR3 protein. Counted here are 180,000 or so distinct CDR3 sequences, less than 50% occurring once; the ten biggest clones make up more than 1.5%. An expansion of CD8+CD57+ cells by flow cytometry had been shown in patients chosen for sequencing. The material sequenced was sorted CD4+, CD8+, or CD8+CD57+ T cells (not recorded which) from PBMCs. These receptors were obtained from a human donor with aplastic anemia.

This clonotype was seen repeatedly, ten times or more. V gene TRBV5-4 combines with J gene TRBJ1-2; D uncertain. With 5 bases removed from V and 0 bases from J, the gap between germline ends came to 11 bases. The germline gives CDR1 SGHNT, CDR2 YYREEE (reference sequence). The length of the CDR3 is 14 residues. CDR3 protein: CASSPPGTNYGYTF. The CDR3 DNA reads as TGTGCCAGCAGTCCCCCCGGGACTAACTATGGCTACACCTTC.

V is TRBV9 and J is TRBJ1-1; the match to TRBD1 covers 9 bases. Germline V gives CDR1 SGDLS, CDR2 YYNGEE. V shed 0 bases and J 1 base; nucleotides not matched to a gene: 1. The CDR3 sequence is 15 residues long. CDR3 DNA: TGTGCCAGCAGCGTAGTGGGACAGGGGAACACTGAAGCTTTCTTT. Encoded protein: CASSVVGQGNTEAFF.

This sequence joins TRBV5-1 and TRBJ2-7; perhaps TRBD1 as D (5 bases). Germline V lookup: CDR1 SGHRS, CDR2 YFSETQ. V lost 8 bases, J lost 2 bases, and 11 bases lay in between. The CDR3 is 12 residues long. The CDR3 DNA is TGCGCCAGGACAGTGGATCCCTACGAGCAGTACTTC. Its translation: CARTVDPYEQYF.

This clonotype showed up many times. This chain connects TRBV29-1 to TRBJ2-3; D remains ambiguous. Germline CDR1 SQVTM, CDR2 ANQGSEA. V lost 0 bases, J lost 6 bases, and 19 bases lay in between. This CDR3 contains 16 residues. The chain's CDR3 is CSVEDRTVLSSDTQYF. Written as DNA, the CDR3 is TGCAGCGTTGAAGATAGGACGGTTCTAAGCTCTGATACGCAGTATTTT.

The chain is built from TRBV15 and TRBJ2-7; 9 nucleotides match TRBD1. Germline V lookup: CDR1 LNHNV, CDR2 YYDKDF (reference sequence). The length of the CDR3 is 13 residues. The V gene end was trimmed by 4 bases and the J gene end by 5 bases; junction bases not matched to a gene: 3. The CDR3 spells CATSTGTGNEQYF. CDR3 coding DNA: TGTGCCACCAGCACCGGGACAGGGAACGAGCAGTACTTC.

V is TRBV15 and J is TRBJ1-1, with unresolved D. Deletions cut 3 bases from V and 8 bases from J, with 7 bases between. Germline V gene data show CDR1 as LNHNV and CDR2 as YYDKDF (reference sequence). The CDR3 consists of 11 residues. CDR3 region: CATSRGREAFF. The CDR3 region has the DNA TGTGCCACCAGCAGGGGGAGGGAAGCTTTCTTT.

The V gene is TRBV19, the J gene TRBJ1-5, with 7 bases aligning to TRBD1. CDR1 is LNHDA and CDR2 is SQIVND in the germline V gene (reference sequence). This CDR3 region has 15 residues. V lost 3 bases and J lost 8; bases outside the gene matches: 10. The CDR3 region is CASSMGGTVMEPQHF. CDR3 DNA sequence: TGTGCCAGTAGTATGGGGGGGACAGTAATGGAGCCCCAGCATTTT.

V and J are TRBV6-1 and TRBJ2-5, with D perhaps matching TRBD2 (7 bases). This CDR3 is 15 amino acids long. Germline lookup yields CDR1 MNHNS and CDR2 SASEGT. V lost 6 bases and J lost 5, with 19 bases in between. The CDR3 DNA reads as TGTGCCAGCAGACCTGGACTGGGGGGGGGCGAGACCCAGTACTTC. Protein: CASRPGLGGGETQYF.

This clonotype was found many times. CDR3: CASSIGLAGTDTQYF. The CDR3 nucleotides are TGCGCCAGCAGCATAGGACTAGCAGGCACAGATACGCAGTATTTT. The rearrangement links TRBV5-1 to TRBJ2-3, with 8 bases lining up with TRBD2. This CDR3 is 15 amino acids long. Germline values: CDR1 SGHRS, CDR2 YFSETQ. J lost 1 base, V lost 4 bases, and 5 bases had no gene match.

This clonotype was seen many times. V and J are TRBV7-3 and TRBJ2-3; the match to TRBD2 covers 9 bases. The CDR3 is 18 residues long. Germline loops: CDR1 SGHTA, CDR2 FQGTGA. J lost 1 base, V lost 0 bases, and 8 bases had no gene match. The CDR3 loop reads CASSLTVGGGAGTDTQYF. CDR3 in DNA: TGTGCCAGCAGCTTAACAGTGGGCGGGGGGGCCGGCACAGATACGCAGTATTTT.

This clonotype was detected many times. J is TRBJ2-7 and V is TRBV5-6; 8 bases agree with TRBD1. Germline V gene data show CDR1 as SGHDT and CDR2 as YYEEEE. J was trimmed by 5 bases and V by 4 bases; bases with no gene match: 8. This CDR3 comprises 14 residues. CDR3 in DNA: TGTGCCAGCAGCCAAAGACAGGGGCTGAACGAGCAGTACTTC. Its protein is CASSQRQGLNEQYF.

This clonotype was counted at least ten times. The chain has TRBV20-1 and TRBJ2-5, with D perhaps TRBD2 (6 bases). Trimming took 3 bases from V and 5 from J, leaving 22 bases between them. The CDR3 length is 16 residues. From germline, CDR1 is DFQATT and CDR2 SNEGSKA (reference sequence). The CDR3 DNA is TGCAGTGCTAGTCCCCGAGCCGCGGGGAACAGGGAGACCCAGTACTTC. Protein: CSASPRAAGNRETQYF.

This clonotype was counted ten times or more. This sequence joins TRBV30 and TRBJ2-7; 10 nucleotides agree with TRBD1. J lost 2 bases, V lost 0 bases, and 1 base had no gene match. Germline lookup yields CDR1 GTSNPN and CDR2 SVGIG (reference sequence). This CDR3 region has 14 residues. CDR3 amino acids: CAWSVGTGAYEQYF. The CDR3 nucleotides read TGTGCCTGGAGTGTAGGGACAGGGGCCTACGAGCAGTACTTC.

This clonotype was detected only a few times. This sequence joins TRBV6-2 or TRBV6-3 and TRBJ2-7, with D unresolved. Per the germline V gene, CDR1 is MNHEY and CDR2 is SVGEGT. The length of the CDR3 is 18 residues. V shed 0 bases and J shed 2 bases, with 20 bases lying between them. This CDR3 is CASSYSNRVWTVAYEQYF. The CDR3 nucleotides are TGTGCCAGCAGTTACTCGAATCGCGTGTGGACGGTTGCCTACGAGCAGTACTTC.

There are a few counts of this clonotype. The genes are TRBV2 and TRBJ2-1; D is unresolved. Germline V CDR1 and CDR2: SNHLY, FYNNEI. With 2 bases removed from V and 8 bases from J, the gap between germline ends came to 10 bases. The CDR3 has 13 residues. CDR3 bases: TGTGCCAGCAGTGAAAGGCGTTGGGATGAGCAGTTCTTC. Protein product: CASSERRWDEQFF. The variable domain in full, with the rest retrieved from reference TRBV2 and TRBJ2-1, is EPEVTQTPSHQVTQMGQEVILRCVPISNHLYFYWYRQILGQKVEFLVSFYNNEISEKSEIFDDQFSVERPDGSNFTLKIRSTKLEDSAMYFCASSERRWDEQFFGPGTRLTVL.

This clonotype was seen a few times. This sequence joins TRBV7-6 and TRBJ2-2; D unclear. Trimming took off 5 bases at V and 8 bases at J, with 12 bases between the two ends. The CDR3 sequence is 13 residues long. Germline-derived CDR1 and CDR2 are SGHVS and FNYEAQ. CDR3 in DNA: TGTGCCAGCAGCCCCAGTAAGGGTGGGGAGCTGTTTTTT. Its translation: CASSPSKGGELFF.

This chain uses TRBV15 with TRBJ2-3; the D is unclear. The CDR3 contains 14 residues. Between the trimmed V and J ends, which lost 1 base and 2 bases, there was a span of 7 bases. Germline V gene sequence: CDR1 LNHNV, CDR2 YYDKDF (reference sequence). CDR3 loop: CATSRVGYTDTQYF. CDR3 nucleotides: TGTGCCACCAGCAGAGTGGGGTACACAGATACGCAGTATTTT. The variable domain in full, with the rest retrieved from reference TRBV15 and TRBJ2-3, is DAMVIQNPRYQVTQFGKPVTLSCSQTLNHNVMYWYQQKSSQAPKLLFHYYDKDFNNEADTPDNFQSRRPNTSFCFLDIRSPGLGDTAMYLCATSRVGYTDTQYFGPGTRLTVL.

The chain has TRBV24-1 and TRBJ2-7; 9 nucleotides match TRBD1. The CDR3 consists of 15 residues. The V gene end was trimmed by 4 bases and the J gene end by 2 bases; junction bases not matched to a gene: 5. The germline V gene encodes CDR1 KGHDR and CDR2 SFDVKD. In DNA form, the CDR3 reads TGTGCCACCAGTGACCGGGACAGGGTTCCCTACGAGCAGTACTTC. Translated: CATSDRDRVPYEQYF.

This clonotype was observed at least ten times. This chain joins TRBV20-1 and TRBJ2-3; a possible D gene is TRBD2 (6 bases). Deletions cut 1 base from V and 2 bases from J, with 13 bases between. The CDR3 is 15 residues long. Germline lookup yields CDR1 DFQATT and CDR2 SNEGSKA (reference sequence). Here the CDR3 DNA reads TGCAGTGCTAGAGTTAGCGGCGTCCCCACAGATACGCAGTATTTT. This gives the protein CSARVSGVPTDTQYF.

V is TRBV7-3 and J is TRBJ2-3, with 7 bases identical to TRBD2. Losses at the gene ends were 0 bases for V and 0 bases for J; bases not matched to a gene: 6. Germline-derived CDR1 and CDR2 are SGHTA and FQGTGA. This CDR3 region has 17 residues. CDR3 bases: TGTGCCAGCAGCTTAACGGGCGGGAGCCGAAGCACAGATACGCAGTATTTT. Encoded protein: CASSLTGGSRSTDTQYF.

As for this clonotype: A single base separates this from a much larger clone, so it may be a read error. This chain's CDR3 is CASSLSDQIGNQPQHF. CDR3 DNA: TGCGCCAGCAGCTTGAGTGACCAAATAGGGAATCAGCCCCAGCATTTT. The gene calls are TRBV5-1 and TRBJ1-5, with D hard to call. Germline CDR1 SGHRS, CDR2 YFSETQ. There are 16 residues in the CDR3. The V end was cut by 1 base, the J end by 4 bases, with 15 bases between.